Reported below is one TCR beta chain. The antigen is unknown. This specimen comes from a study of TIL therapy for anti-PD-1-resistant metastatic lung cancer. This was the immunoSEQ v3 assay. Profiled with immunoSEQ multiplex PCR; TCRdb holds only in-frame clones, not every one. The table lists just over 25,000 clones, roughly 72% of them singletons. Time point described: pre-treatment sample, taken before nivolumab and TIL therapy. The tumor samples were excised metastases, mostly pleural nodules or supraclavicular lymph nodes. Study outcomes and limitations: The cohort had more treatment-naive, never-smoker and oncogene-addicted patients than typical.

This clonotype originated in a person between 25 and 79 years old with non-small cell lung cancer. The sample consisted of tumor tissue, taken at baseline.

DNA for the CDR3: TGCAGCGTTGTGGATGGGGGCTCTGGAAACACCATATATTTT. Translating gives CSVVDGGSGNTIYF. The rearrangement joins TRBV29-1 to TRBJ1-3; perhaps TRBD1 as D (5 bases). From germline, CDR1 is SQVTM and CDR2 ANQGSEA. V was trimmed by 4 bases and J by 0 bases, leaving 10 bases between them. The CDR3 consists of 14 residues.